The 5 T cell receptor beta chains listed next were all sequenced from one sample in a study of blood T cell repertoires in COVID-19. Sequencing was performed with immunoSEQ multiplex PCR; in TCRdb, only in-frame clones are kept and a portion is missing. Of 200,000 to 300,000 clones listed, less than 90% are singletons. Sample: peripheral blood. These receptors were obtained from a man aged 55-75 years with acute or convalescent COVID-19.

V usage is TRBV27 and J usage is TRBJ1-3; 9 bases fit TRBD1. Germline CDR1 MNHEY, CDR2 SMNVEV (reference sequence). This CDR3 has 14 residues. Germline trimming cut 5 bases from V and 4 bases from J; bases unmatched to any gene: 3. CDR3 loop: CASSRTGEGNTIYF. CDR3 DNA: TGTGCCAGCAGTCGGACAGGGGAGGGAAACACCATATATTTT.

The chain has TRBV21-1 and TRBJ2-2; TRBD1 is taken as the D call from the table, unchecked against the DNA. TRBV21-1 is a pseudogene locus. The CDR3 runs to 19 residues. This chain's CDR3 is CASSQFGTGEFANTGELFF. In nucleotides, the CDR3 is TGTGCCAGCAGCCAATTCGGGACAGGGGAGTTCGCGAACACCGGGGAGCTGTTTTTT.

The chain is built from TRBV7-9 and TRBJ1-1; tentative D call: TRBD1 (5 bases). CDR1 is SEHNR and CDR2 is FQNEAQ in the germline V gene (reference sequence). The CDR3 is made up of 15 amino acids. The ends were cut back, 3 bases at V and 2 bases at J, with 13 bases in the middle. The CDR3 sequence is CASSFDGAGNTEAFF. For the CDR3, the DNA is TGTGCCAGCAGCTTTGATGGGGCAGGAAACACTGAAGCTTTCTTT.

The chain recombines TRBV5-4 with TRBJ2-3; 9 bases match TRBD1. V gave up 3 bases and J gave up 6 bases; unmatched junction bases: 8. This CDR3 contains 15 residues. Germline loops: CDR1 SGHNT, CDR2 YYREEE (reference sequence). DNA of the CDR3: TGTGCCAGCAGCTCCCGGGACAGGGTCGGCGATACGCAGTATTTT. Translating it yields CASSSRDRVGDTQYF.

The rearrangement joins TRBV18 to TRBJ1-5, with D perhaps matching TRBD1 (5 bases). Trimming pared 5 bases from V and 5 bases from J, leaving 10 bases between. Germline CDR1 reads KGHSH; CDR2 reads LQKENI. The CDR3 extends over 13 amino acids. The CDR3 spells CASSSGLDQPQHF. In nucleotides, the CDR3 is TGTGCCAGCTCATCAGGGTTGGATCAGCCCCAGCATTTT. The whole variable domain, remainder taken from reference TRBV18 and TRBJ1-5, is NAGVMQNPRHLVRRRGQEARLRCSPMKGHSHVYWYRQLPEEGLKFMVYLQKENIIDESGMPKERFSAEFPKEGPSILRIQQVVRGDSAAYFCASSSGLDQPQHFGDGTRLSIL.